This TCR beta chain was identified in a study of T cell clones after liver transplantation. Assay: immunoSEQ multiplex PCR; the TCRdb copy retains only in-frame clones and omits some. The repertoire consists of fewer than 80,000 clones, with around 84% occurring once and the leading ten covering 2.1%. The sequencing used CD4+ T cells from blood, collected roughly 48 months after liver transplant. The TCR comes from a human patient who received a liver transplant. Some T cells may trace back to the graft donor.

The CDR3 region is CASSFSDRNYEQYF. The CDR3 nucleotides are TGTGCCAGCAGCTTTTCCGACAGGAACTACGAGCAGTACTTC. J is TRBJ2-7 and V is TRBV5-5; the D gene is possibly TRBD1 (6 bases). In germline, CDR1 is SGHKS, CDR2 YYEKEE (reference sequence). V lost 2 bases and J lost 3, with 12 bases in between. The CDR3 length is 14 residues.